This TCR beta chain originates from a study of molecular identifiers for immune sequencing clone quantification. TCRdb reanalysed the PCR reads using MiXCR and keeps one entry per CDR3 protein. The data hold under 800,000 distinct CDR3 sequences, with about 25% observed a single time. General observations from the study: Barcodes shared by identical TCR molecules could lead to underestimated sizes of highly expanded clones. Reportedly, one cell's Jurkat TCR RNA was detected within 1,100,000 naive CD8 cells.

This clonotype was recorded only once. No antigen is known for it. One junction end disagrees with the germline gene, perhaps due to a read error. The CDR3 is 15 residues long. Germline V gene sequence: CDR1 SGHVS, CDR2 FNYEAQ. Source material: naive CD8+ T cells from blood, with Jurkat cell RNA spiked in. Subset given: FACS-sorted CD8+CD4-CCR7+CD45RA+ naive T cells. The TCR sequence derives from a human donor in good health. Some libraries in this study had Jurkat cell RNA spiked in. The chain recombines TRBV7-6 with TRBJ1-4; TRBD1 might be the D (6 bases). CDR3 amino acids: CAGSLAGRGMGKLFF. The DNA of the CDR3 is TGTGCCGGCAGCTTAGCGGGTAGGGGGATGGGAAAACTGTTTTTT.